This record covers a single T cell receptor beta chain. The V gene lost 6 bases and the J gene lost 6 bases, with 5 bases spanning the gap. This CDR3 spans 10 amino acids. Looked up from germline, CDR1 is ENHRY and CDR2 is SYGVKD. This specimen belongs to a study of CD8+CD57+ T cells in acquired aplastic anemia. As for the study in general: Each DNA sample taken from sorted CD4+ and CD8+ cells came to 3 to 3.5 ug on average.

Genomic DNA served as template for TCR beta VDJ and CDR3 profiling. Using its own MiXCR run on the reads, TCRdb lists one record per CDR3 protein. The table records about 210,000 distinct CDR3 sequences, 34% of them present only once. This clonotype originated in a human donor in good health, serving as a control. The rearrangement uses TRBV10-3 and TRBJ1-2; D remains ambiguous. The sample taken for sequencing was sorted CD4+, CD8+, or CD8+CD57+ T cells (not recorded which) from PBMCs. The CDR3 region is CAIRAHGYTF. As DNA, the CDR3 is TGTGCCATCAGGGCCCATGGCTACACCTTC.